One sample yielded the 23 T cell receptor beta chains listed below, sequenced in a study of early T cells in non-severe SARS-CoV-2 infection. One entry per CDR3 protein, called by TCRdb with MiXCR from the 5' RACE reads. Of 55,000 or so distinct CDR3 sequences listed, approximately 12% are singletons. Sequencing was performed on whole blood. The source of these receptors is an adult who was a healthcare worker with PCR-confirmed SARS-CoV-2 infection or an uninfected control (not recorded which).

This clonotype has a handful of counts. This chain uses TRBV28 with TRBJ1-5, with 7 bases identical to TRBD1. Germline-derived CDR1 and CDR2 are MDHEN and SYDVKM. After removal of 3 bases from V and 0 bases from J, the junction contained 8 bases not matched to a gene. This CDR3 has 17 residues. CDR3 region: CASSLGIGGYSNQPQHF. CDR3 bases: TGTGCCAGCAGTTTGGGTATAGGGGGCTATAGCAATCAGCCCCAGCATTTT.

This clonotype was detected many times. The chain employs TRBV30 and TRBJ2-3; TRBD1 is a possible D gene (5 bases). Germline V CDR1 and CDR2: GTSNPN, SVGIG (reference sequence). The CDR3 totals 13 residues. The V end was cut by 0 bases, the J end by 7 bases, with 11 bases between. The CDR3 loop is CAWSVDDSHTQYF. In DNA form, the CDR3 reads TGTGCCTGGAGTGTTGATGACAGCCATACGCAGTATTTT.

This clonotype was counted at least ten times. The rearrangement links TRBV12-3 or TRBV12-4 to TRBJ1-1; a possible D gene is TRBD1 (6 bases). The V end was cut by 5 bases, the J end by 1 base, with 11 bases between. CDR3 length: 14 residues. This CDR3 is CASSKGVENTEAFF. In DNA form, the CDR3 reads TGTGCCAGCAGTAAGGGGGTAGAGAACACTGAAGCTTTCTTT.

This clonotype has at least ten counts. The rearrangement uses TRBV10-3 and TRBJ1-5; TRBD1 is a possible D gene (5 bases). The germline V gene has CDR1 ENHRY and CDR2 SYGVKD. The CDR3 is 15 amino acids. V dropped 3 bases and J dropped 6 bases, with 15 bases sitting between them. CDR3 coding DNA: TGTGCCATCAGTGAAGTGCAGGGCGAGGTTCAGCCCCAGCATTTT. It translates to CAISEVQGEVQPQHF.

The chain couples TRBV7-9 to TRBJ2-7; 8 bases match TRBD1. Unmatched junction bases numbered 5, after V lost 3 bases and J lost 1 base. The length of the CDR3 is 15 residues. The germline V gene has CDR1 SEHNR and CDR2 FQNEAQ (reference sequence). Here the CDR3 reads CASSLGQDPSYEQYF. CDR3 DNA sequence: TGTGCCAGCAGCTTGGGACAGGACCCATCCTACGAGCAGTACTTC.

This clonotype ranks as medium-sized. CDR3 loop: CSVDPGSEAFF. The CDR3 DNA sequence: TGCAGCGTCGATCCTGGCTCTGAAGCTTTCTTT. The chain couples TRBV29-1 to TRBJ1-1; D gene uncertain. The germline gives CDR1 SQVTM, CDR2 ANQGSEA. V was clipped by 6 bases and J by 6 bases, with 11 bases between them. This CDR3 is built from 11 residues.

This clonotype was seen at least ten times. This chain connects TRBV10-3 to TRBJ1-2, with TRBD1 as a possible D gene (5 bases). Trimming removed 3 bases at V and 8 bases at J, with 19 bases between. Germline CDR1 reads ENHRY; CDR2 reads SYGVKD. The CDR3 has 15 amino acids. Here the CDR3 DNA reads TGTGCCATCAGTGATTCAGGGAGGGCATCAATCGGCTACACCTTC. This gives the protein CAISDSGRASIGYTF.

The V gene is TRBV7-9, the J gene TRBJ2-7; unclear D gene. Looked up from germline, CDR1 is SEHNR and CDR2 is FQNEAQ (reference sequence). With 1 base removed from V and 5 bases from J, the gap between germline ends came to 15 bases. This CDR3 has 15 amino acids. For the CDR3, the DNA is TGTGCCAGCAGCTTAGGTCCCGAGAGAGGTCACGAGCAGTACTTC. Its protein product is CASSLGPERGHEQYF.

This clonotype was counted between two and nine times. V is TRBV18 and J is TRBJ1-3, with D possibly TRBD1 on 5 matching bases. Germline V CDR1 and CDR2: KGHSH, LQKENI. The CDR3 spans 19 residues. V was clipped by 3 bases and J by 4 bases, with 25 bases between them. CDR3 region: CASSPGDPLSALYGNTIYF. The CDR3 coding sequence is TGTGCCAGCTCACCGGGGGACCCCCTGTCCGCTTTATACGGAAACACCATATATTTT.

This clonotype was recorded at least ten times. V usage is TRBV4-2 and J usage is TRBJ2-7, with D maybe TRBD2 (5 bases). V was clipped by 1 base and J by 0 bases, with 19 bases between them. From germline, CDR1 is LGHNA and CDR2 YNFKEQ. The CDR3 totals 18 residues. This CDR3 is CASSQAYGLEGPSYEQYF. As DNA, the CDR3 is TGTGCCAGCAGCCAAGCCTACGGCCTCGAGGGCCCCTCCTACGAGCAGTACTTC.

This clonotype was recorded many times. This chain uses TRBV18 with TRBJ2-1; 12 bases are a match to TRBD2. Unmatched junction bases numbered 2, after V lost 4 bases and J lost 1 base. Per germline, CDR1 KGHSH and CDR2 LQKENI. The CDR3 extends over 16 amino acids. The CDR3: CASSQLAGGSYNEQFF. As DNA, the CDR3 is TGTGCCAGCTCACAACTAGCGGGGGGTTCCTACAATGAGCAGTTCTTC.

This sequence joins TRBV9 and TRBJ1-1; 7 bases line up with TRBD1. V shed 5 bases, J shed 3 bases, and the junction held 10 bases outside the gene matches. Germline V gene data show CDR1 as SGDLS and CDR2 as YYNGEE. This CDR3 spans 15 amino acids. CDR3 sequence (DNA): TGTGCCAGCAGTCGTAGCCCCACAGGGGACACTGAAGCTTTCTTT. It translates to CASSRSPTGDTEAFF.

In this sample, this clonotype turned up a few times. The chain couples TRBV6-4 to TRBJ2-5; 7 nucleotides line up with TRBD2. This CDR3 region has 13 residues. With 7 bases clipped from V and 5 bases from J, the junction kept 7 bases outside the gene matches. Looked up from germline, CDR1 is MRHNA and CDR2 is SNTAGT. This chain's CDR3 is CASTLTSAETQYF. For the CDR3, the DNA is TGTGCCAGCACCCTCACTAGCGCGGAGACCCAGTACTTC.

There are many counts of this clonotype. The CDR3 protein is CASRTRQVTYEQYF. CDR3 nucleotides: TGTGCCAGCAGAACCAGACAGGTAACCTACGAGCAGTACTTC. The V call is TRBV12-3 or TRBV12-4, the J call TRBJ2-7, with D maybe TRBD1 (6 bases). Trimming removed 6 bases from V and 2 bases from J, with 14 bases in between. The CDR3 extends over 14 amino acids.

The chain combines TRBV5-6 with TRBJ1-1; D gene ambiguous. V lost 1 base to trimming and J lost 4 bases, with 17 bases between them. This CDR3 region has 16 residues. The germline V gene has CDR1 SGHDT and CDR2 YYEEEE. The CDR3 DNA reads as TGTGCCAGCAGCTTGCTCAACCTTAATACCGCCACTGAAGCTTTCTTT. Translating it yields CASSLLNLNTATEAFF.

The gene calls are TRBV3-1 and TRBJ2-1; D possibly corresponds to TRBD2 (6 bases). CDR1 LGHDT and CDR2 YNNKEL come from the germline V gene (reference sequence). The CDR3 covers 16 residues. V lost 3 bases and J lost 7, with 19 bases in between. CDR3 loop: CASSQLGGAAGNEQFF. The CDR3 region has the DNA TGTGCCAGCAGCCAGCTTGGCGGGGCGGCGGGGAATGAGCAGTTCTTC.

This clonotype was recorded many times. The rearrangement uses TRBV6-1 and TRBJ2-6; a weak D match, TRBD2 (5 bases). V lost 1 base and J lost 0, with 13 bases in between. Germline CDR1 and CDR2: MNHNS and SASEGT. The CDR3 runs 18 residues. The CDR3 spells CASSEVRGRSSGANVLTF. The CDR3 coding sequence is TGTGCCAGCAGTGAAGTAAGAGGGCGGAGCTCTGGGGCCAACGTCCTGACTTTC.

J is TRBJ2-3 and V is TRBV11-2; 7 nucleotides agree with TRBD2. CDR1 and CDR2 (germline): SGHAT, FQNNGV. With V trimmed by 5 bases and J by 3 bases, 5 bases remained unmatched. This CDR3 is built from 14 residues. CDR3 region: CASSPRLATDTQYF. CDR3 nucleotide sequence: TGTGCCAGCAGCCCACGACTAGCTACAGATACGCAGTATTTT. Based on the CDR3 plus reference TRBV11-2 and TRBJ2-3, the full variable domain is EAGVAQSPRYKIIEKRQSVAFWCNPISGHATLYWYQQILGQGPKLLIQFQNNGVVDDSQLPKDRFSAERLKGVDSTLKIQPAKLEDSAVYLCASSPRLATDTQYFGPGTRLTVL.

The chain carries TRBV6-6 and TRBJ2-1, with 10 bases matching TRBD1. This CDR3 has 14 amino acids. The V and J ends lost 4 bases and 9 bases, in that order; junction bases with no gene match: 6. Germline CDR1 is MNHNY and CDR2 is SVGAGI (reference sequence). Here the CDR3 reads CASSSGQGGAEQFF. The CDR3 nucleotides read TGTGCCAGCAGTTCCGGACAGGGGGGGGCTGAGCAGTTCTTC.

This clonotype was recorded a few times. This chain links TRBV7-2 with TRBJ1-2; 12 bases align to TRBD1. Trimming at V came to 3 bases and at J to 6 bases, leaving 2 bases not matched to a gene. This CDR3 has 14 residues. Germline lookup yields CDR1 SGHTA and CDR2 FQGNSA. The CDR3 sequence: CASSFRDRGHGYTF. The CDR3 nucleotides read TGTGCCAGCAGCTTCCGGGACAGGGGGCATGGCTACACCTTC.

This clonotype was detected many times. The rearrangement uses TRBV29-1 and TRBJ1-2; 7 bases agree with TRBD1. This CDR3 comprises 12 residues. The ends lost 4 bases at V and 4 bases at J; junction bases unmatched: 3. Germline V CDR1 and CDR2: SQVTM, ANQGSEA. The DNA of the CDR3 is TGCAGCGTTGTGGGGGACAGCTATGGCTACACCTTC. The encoded protein is CSVVGDSYGYTF.

This clonotype was seen a handful of times. The V call is TRBV19, the J call TRBJ2-5; 9 bases fit TRBD1. The germline gives CDR1 LNHDA, CDR2 SQIVND (reference sequence). The CDR3 runs 19 residues. After removal of 3 bases from V and 6 bases from J, the junction contained 20 bases not matched to a gene. The CDR3 protein is CASSIPPSLPDRGRKTQYF. The CDR3 DNA follows: TGTGCCAGTAGTATTCCCCCCTCCCTGCCGGACAGGGGAAGGAAGACCCAGTACTTC.

This chain uses TRBV30 with TRBJ1-4, with D possibly matching TRBD1 (5 bases). The V end lost 0 bases, the J end lost 1 base, and 9 bases lay between the germline ends. This CDR3 spans 15 amino acids. Germline values: CDR1 GTSNPN, CDR2 SVGIG (reference sequence). Here the CDR3 reads CAWSVLDRTNEKLFF. CDR3 bases: TGTGCCTGGAGTGTACTTGACAGAACTAATGAAAAACTGTTTTTT.